Each of the 20 T cell receptor beta chains below was sequenced from the same sample in a study of regulatory T cells in long-lasting Graves disease. In building TCR beta libraries, iRepertoire HTBI primers were used together with Arm-PCR of CDR3 regions. TCRdb reanalysed the multiplex PCR reads using MiXCR and keeps one entry per CDR3 protein. The table has roughly 420,000 distinct CDR3 sequences, 14% seen once; the top ten hold over 15%. Time point in this sample: newly diagnosed GD, antithyroid drugs for less than 3 months. Researchers made the TCR library from RNA that was extracted from PBMCs. These data were also filed under a second study, of T cells in Graves' hyperthyroidism and ophthalmopathy.

This specimen consisted of peripheral blood mononuclear cells (PBMCs), obtained at new diagnosis, from a patient treated with antithyroid drugs. These TCRs come from a woman aged 45-65 years with Graves disease.

The chain uses TRBV10-3 and TRBJ2-3, with D perhaps assigned TRBD1 or TRBD2 (5 bases each). Trimming took off 2 bases at V and 3 bases at J, with 12 bases between the two ends. Germline V gene sequence: CDR1 ENHRY, CDR2 SYGVKD. The CDR3 runs to 15 residues. The CDR3 DNA is TGTGCCATCAGTGAGAGGGGAGACAGTACAGATACGCAGTATTTT. Translating it yields CAISERGDSTDTQYF.

This clonotype was detected a few times. The chain couples TRBV5-1 to TRBJ2-3; the match to TRBD2 covers 9 bases. Germline V CDR1 and CDR2: SGHRS, YFSETQ. This CDR3 has 14 amino acids. The junction had 6 bases not matched to a gene; V was cut back by 5 bases and J by 5 bases. CDR3 amino acids: CASRVAGAGDTQYF. The CDR3 DNA reads TGCGCCAGCAGGGTAGCGGGAGCGGGAGATACGCAGTATTTT.

This clonotype has just a few counts. A much larger clone sits a single nucleotide away, making a read error possible. The chain has TRBV2 and TRBJ2-3; D not resolved. There are 13 residues in the CDR3. V shed 3 bases and J shed 6 bases, with 10 bases lying between them. Per germline, CDR1 SNHLY and CDR2 FYNNEI. CDR3 in DNA: TGTGCCAGCAGTGATTATGGTCCGGATACGCAGTATTTT. Translating gives CASSDYGPDTQYF.

In its sample, this clonotype was seen many times. The chain has TRBV28 and TRBJ1-5, with D possibly matching TRBD1 (5 bases). CDR3 length equals 14 residues. V was clipped by 2 bases and J by 6 bases, with 11 bases between them. Looked up from germline, CDR1 is MDHEN and CDR2 is SYDVKM. CDR3 bases: TGTGCCAGCAGTTTAGGATCAGGGAGTCAGCCCCAGCATTTT. It encodes CASSLGSGSQPQHF.

This clonotype has a handful of counts. This chain links TRBV19 with TRBJ2-7; TRBD2 agrees at 8 bases. The CDR3 consists of 15 residues. The germline gives CDR1 LNHDA, CDR2 SQIVND (reference sequence). V lost 8 bases, J lost 3 bases, and 12 bases stayed unmatched. This CDR3 is CASAIGSGTYYEQYF. DNA of the CDR3: TGTGCCAGTGCAATTGGTAGCGGGACCTACTACGAGCAGTACTTC.

This clonotype was seen at least ten times. The rearrangement joins TRBV9 to TRBJ1-1; D is possibly TRBD1 (5 bases). The V gene's germline CDR1 is SGDLS and CDR2 YYNGEE. The CDR3 consists of 15 residues. V gave up 0 bases and J gave up 0 bases, with 9 bases separating them. CDR3 in amino acids: CASSVVPGLNTEAFF. The CDR3 DNA is TGTGCCAGCAGCGTAGTTCCGGGGCTGAACACTGAAGCTTTCTTT.

The V gene is TRBV10-3, the J gene TRBJ2-7, with TRBD1 identical over 8 bases. J gave up 1 base and V 3 bases, and 5 bases lay outside the gene matches. The CDR3 is 15 amino acids. Germline V gene lookup returns CDR1 ENHRY and CDR2 SYGVKD. In DNA form, the CDR3 reads TGTGCCATCAGTGACCGTGACAGGGGATCCTACGAGCAGTACTTC. It yields the protein CAISDRDRGSYEQYF.

Notes on this clonotype: This may arise from a read error, as a much more abundant clone is one base away. The chain links TRBV30 to TRBJ2-1; D may be TRBD2 (6 bases). This CDR3 contains 11 residues. Germline CDR1 and CDR2: GTSNPN and SVGIG (reference sequence). For the CDR3, the DNA is TGTGCCTGGAGTGTGTCGGGAGTCGAGTTATTC. This encodes CAWSVSGVELF.

Many counts were recorded for this clonotype. This chain joins TRBV6-1 and TRBJ1-6; no reliable D call. Germline V gives CDR1 MNHNS, CDR2 SASEGT. V was pared by 3 bases and J by 8 bases, with 20 bases between. CDR3 size: 17 residues. CDR3 in amino acids: CASSDFALGGSHSPLHF. In DNA, the CDR3 is TGTGCCAGCAGTGATTTCGCCTTGGGAGGGTCGCATTCACCCCTCCACTTT.

This clonotype occurred many times. J is TRBJ2-1 and V is TRBV12-3 or TRBV12-4, with D possibly being TRBD2 (5 bases). Trimming shortened V by 5 bases and J by 0 bases, and 14 bases separated the two germline ends. There are 16 residues in the CDR3. CDR3 coding DNA: TGTGCCAGCAGTAATCCTAGCCATATCTCCTACAATGAGCAGTTCTTC. As protein: CASSNPSHISYNEQFF.

This clonotype was seen more than once but under ten times. This CDR3 is CASRVLAGSGSSYEQYF. The CDR3 DNA reads TGTGCCAGCAGGGTGCTCGCGGGTAGCGGGAGCTCCTACGAGCAGTACTTC. The chain couples TRBV14 to TRBJ2-7; TRBD2 matches 9 bases. In germline, CDR1 is SGHDN, CDR2 FVKESK. The ends lost 6 bases at V and 0 bases at J; junction bases unmatched: 12. This CDR3 spans 17 amino acids.

In its sample, this clonotype was seen many times. The chain joins TRBV11-2 to TRBJ2-7; D is perhaps TRBD2 (6 bases). Germline lookup yields CDR1 SGHAT and CDR2 FQNNGV. This CDR3 spans 15 amino acids. Between the trimmed V and J ends, which lost 1 base and 0 bases, there was a span of 10 bases. The CDR3 loop is CASSLGRGYSYEQYF. Written as DNA, the CDR3 is TGTGCCAGCAGCTTAGGGCGGGGCTACTCCTACGAGCAGTACTTC.

In its sample, this clonotype was seen a few times. CDR3 DNA: TGTGCCATCAGTGAAAGGGAAGAGACCCAGTACTTC. Protein product: CAISEREETQYF. The J gene is TRBJ2-5, the V gene TRBV10-3; no firm D call. Germline V gives CDR1 ENHRY, CDR2 SYGVKD. The CDR3 extends over 12 amino acids. The germline V and J ends were trimmed by 3 bases and 3 bases, with 5 bases remaining between them.

This clonotype was seen repeatedly, ten times or more. The chain recombines TRBV11-2 with TRBJ2-5, with no clear D. From germline, CDR1 is SGHAT and CDR2 FQNNGV. This CDR3 comprises 14 residues. Trimming cost V 4 bases and J 0 bases, with 9 bases left between them. Here the CDR3 DNA reads TGTGCCAGCAGCTCGTCAACGTACCAAGAGACCCAGTACTTC. It encodes CASSSSTYQETQYF.

The chain employs TRBV6-1 and TRBJ2-4; possible D gene TRBD2, 5 bases. Germline CDR1 reads MNHNS; CDR2 reads SASEGT. This CDR3 is 16 amino acids long. The V gene lost 6 bases and the J gene lost 1 base, with 16 bases spanning the gap. The CDR3 bases are TGTGCCAGCAGCCATACCGTAGCGAAGGCCAAAAACATTCAGTACTTC. Translating it yields CASSHTVAKAKNIQYF.

Worth noting for this clonotype: This may arise from a read error, as a much more abundant clone is one base away. J is TRBJ2-3 and V is TRBV5-6; 10 positions match TRBD2. Per germline, CDR1 SGHDT and CDR2 YYEEEE. Trimming took 6 bases from V and 4 from J; bases not matched to a gene: 20. This CDR3 comprises 19 residues. The DNA for the CDR3 is TGTGCCAGCATCCAGTCTCGTGCTAGCGGGAGTATTGTCTCAGATACGCAGTATTTT. It encodes CASIQSRASGSIVSDTQYF.

This rearrangement joins TRBV7-9 to TRBJ1-4, with 8 bases that match TRBD1. Per the germline V gene, CDR1 is SEHNR and CDR2 is FQNEAQ (reference sequence). Germline trimming cut 4 bases from V and 3 bases from J; bases unmatched to any gene: 7. CDR3 size: 16 residues. CDR3 sequence (DNA): TGTGCCAGCAGCTCATATCAGGGGGCCGCTAATGAAAAACTGTTTTTT. Amino acid sequence: CASSSYQGAANEKLFF.

The CDR3 here is CASSFCSYNEQFF. CDR3 sequence (DNA): TGTGCCAGCAGCTTTTGCAGCTACAATGAGCAGTTCTTC. The chain combines TRBV12-3 or TRBV12-4 with TRBJ2-1, with D hard to call. The CDR3 loop spans 13 amino acids. V was trimmed by 6 bases and J by 3 bases, leaving 9 bases between them.

The rearrangement links TRBV3-1 to TRBJ2-5; D is perhaps TRBD2 (6 bases). Deletions cut 4 bases from V and 5 bases from J, with 20 bases between. CDR3 length: 16 amino acids. Germline loops: CDR1 LGHDT, CDR2 YNNKEL (reference sequence). In DNA form, the CDR3 reads TGTGCCAGCAGCCCTTATCGGGAGCAGGCCTCGGAGACCCAGTACTTC. This codes for CASSPYREQASETQYF.

This clonotype was detected many times. At one end the junction does not follow the germline gene, possibly because of a read error. This sequence joins TRBV27 and TRBJ1-4, with D unresolved. The CDR3 loop spans 11 amino acids. From germline, CDR1 is MNHEY and CDR2 SMNVEV (reference sequence). This chain's CDR3 is CASSSGEKLFF. The CDR3 nucleotides are TGCGCCAGCAGCTCGGGAGAAAAACTGTTTTTT.